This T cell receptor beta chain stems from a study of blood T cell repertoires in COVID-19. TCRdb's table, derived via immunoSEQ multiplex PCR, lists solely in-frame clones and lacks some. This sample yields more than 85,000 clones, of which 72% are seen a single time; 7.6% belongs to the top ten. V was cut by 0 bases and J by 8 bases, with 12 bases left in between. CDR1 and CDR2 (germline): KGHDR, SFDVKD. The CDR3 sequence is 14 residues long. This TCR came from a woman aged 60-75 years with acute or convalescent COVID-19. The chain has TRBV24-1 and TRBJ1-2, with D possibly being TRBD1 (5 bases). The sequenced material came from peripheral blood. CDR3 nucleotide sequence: TGTGCCACCAGTGATTTGCGACAGATGGTGGGCTACACCTTC. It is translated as CATSDLRQMVGYTF.